Shown below are 13 T cell receptor beta chains from a single sample sequenced in a study of T-cell reconstitution after alpha-beta-depleted transplantation in children. The TCRbeta library was prepared with unique molecular identifiers. From the PCR reads, TCRdb called clonotypes with MiXCR, one entry per CDR3 protein. This table has 450,000 to 600,000 distinct CDR3 sequences, 32% appearing once. The material was PBMCs from the stem cell graft donor, obtained from the stem cell graft. The receptors derive from a human donor who donated a stem cell graft to a child with aplastic anemia.

The rearrangement uses TRBV11-2 and TRBJ2-1, with TRBD2 identical over 12 bases. V gave up 1 base and J gave up 5 bases; unmatched junction bases: 6. This CDR3 has 17 residues. The V gene's germline CDR1 is SGHAT and CDR2 FQNNGV. The CDR3 loop reads CASSLVVWTSGDNEQFF. DNA for the CDR3: TGTGCCAGCAGCTTAGTAGTGTGGACTAGCGGGGACAATGAGCAGTTCTTC.

The V gene is TRBV5-5, the J gene TRBJ2-3; D gene unclear. V shed 4 bases and J shed 4 bases, with 19 bases lying between them. This CDR3 region has 16 residues. The V gene's germline CDR1 is SGHKS and CDR2 YYEKEE (reference sequence). CDR3 DNA: TGTGCCAGCAGCCCCGTCCCCGCCAAGTCGCCAGATACGCAGTATTTT. Translation gives CASSPVPAKSPDTQYF. The full variable domain, with the rest looked up from reference TRBV5-5 and TRBJ2-3, is DAGVTQSPTHLIKTRGQQVTLRCSPISGHKSVSWYQQVLGQGPQFIFQYYEKEERGRGNFPDRFSARQFPNYSSELNVNALLLGDSALYLCASSPVPAKSPDTQYFGPGTRLTVL.

This clonotype was detected only a few times. V usage is TRBV6-5 and J usage is TRBJ2-1; 7 nucleotides line up with TRBD2. CDR3 length: 15 residues. Germline CDR1 is MNHEY and CDR2 is SVGAGI. The V gene end was trimmed by 3 bases and the J gene end by 2 bases; junction bases not matched to a gene: 4. CDR3 coding DNA: TGTGCCAGCAGTTATGGTGGGGGGGCCTACAATGAGCAGTTCTTC. Translation: CASSYGGGAYNEQFF.

The chain carries TRBV4-3 and TRBJ2-3; D not resolved. V was clipped by 0 bases and J by 2 bases, with 12 bases between them. From germline, CDR1 is LGHNA and CDR2 YSLEER. CDR3 length: 16 amino acids. For the CDR3, the DNA is TGCGCCAGCAGCCAAGACCAAGGTGGTCCCACAGATACGCAGTATTTT. Its protein is CASSQDQGGPTDTQYF.

This clonotype was found a few times. This chain uses TRBV20-1 with TRBJ2-1; D perhaps matches TRBD2 (6 bases). V lost 6 bases and J lost 8, with 14 bases in between. The CDR3 totals 12 residues. Germline CDR1 is DFQATT and CDR2 is SNEGSKA (reference sequence). The CDR3 DNA follows: TGCAGTGCCAACCCGGGAGATTATGAGCAGTTCTTC. The encoded protein is CSANPGDYEQFF.

This clonotype was seen repeatedly, ten times or more. This chain connects TRBV20-1 to TRBJ2-5, with 8 positions matching TRBD1. Germline V gives CDR1 DFQATT, CDR2 SNEGSKA (reference sequence). Trimming at V came to 5 bases and at J to 5 bases, leaving 7 bases not matched to a gene. The CDR3 has 13 amino acids. The CDR3: CSAPGQEGETQYF. The CDR3 DNA reads TGCAGTGCTCCGGGACAGGAGGGGGAGACCCAGTACTTC.

This clonotype was seen once. The chain links TRBV5-4 to TRBJ2-7; D might be TRBD1 (6 bases). The CDR3 loop spans 13 amino acids. The ends were cut back, 0 bases at V and 5 bases at J, with 9 bases in the middle. Germline CDR1 is SGHNT and CDR2 is YYREEE (reference sequence). CDR3 bases: TGTGCCAGCAGCTTGGCAGGGGACCACGAGCAGTACGTC. This gives the protein CASSLAGDHEQYV.

The chain's CDR3 is CATSEDRGTKNIQYF. CDR3 coding DNA: TGTGCCACCAGCGAAGACAGGGGGACCAAAAACATTCAGTACTTC. This rearrangement joins TRBV15 to TRBJ2-4, with TRBD1 matching over 9 bases. V was clipped by 5 bases and J by 2 bases; unmatched bases: 4. This CDR3 contains 15 residues. CDR1 is LNHNV and CDR2 is YYDKDF in the germline V gene (reference sequence).

The chain combines TRBV13 with TRBJ1-4; D call uncertain. The CDR3 covers 15 residues. CDR1 and CDR2 (germline): PRHDT, FYEKMQ (reference sequence). V gave up 5 bases and J gave up 5 bases, with 15 bases separating them. DNA of the CDR3: TGTGCCAGCAGCGCAAAACGGGCCGTAAATGAAAAACTGTTTTTT. It codes for CASSAKRAVNEKLFF.

The chain couples TRBV20-1 to TRBJ2-1, with no clear D. V lost 0 bases and J 2 bases, leaving 8 bases between the germline ends. There are 14 residues in the CDR3. The germline CDR1 and CDR2 sequences are DFQATT and SNEGSKA (reference sequence). CDR3 sequence: CSARDTAAYNEQFF. The CDR3 nucleotides are TGCAGTGCTAGAGATACGGCAGCCTACAATGAGCAGTTCTTC.

In its sample, this clonotype was seen a few times. This chain links TRBV6-2 or TRBV6-3 with TRBJ2-7; D tentatively reads TRBD1 or TRBD2 (5 bases each). V shed 6 bases and J shed 3 bases, with 12 bases lying between them. CDR1 and CDR2 (germline): MNHEY, SVGEGT. The CDR3 totals 13 residues. CDR3 sequence reads: CASSNGAVYEQYV. CDR3 bases: TGTGCCAGCAGCAACGGGGCAGTCTACGAGCAGTACGTC.

The rearrangement uses TRBV5-1 and TRBJ1-1, with a possible D match to TRBD1 (6 bases). V gave up 4 bases and J gave up 5 bases, with 18 bases separating them. Germline loops: CDR1 SGHRS, CDR2 YFSETQ. This CDR3 region has 15 residues. Here the CDR3 reads CASSPGDTRRTEAFF. The CDR3 bases are TGCGCCAGCAGCCCGGGGGACACCCGGAGGACTGAAGCTTTCTTT.

This clonotype appeared a few times. J is TRBJ2-3 and V is TRBV5-5; 8 positions agree with TRBD2. V lost 4 bases and J lost 4; bases outside the gene matches: 11. CDR3 length: 16 residues. Germline-derived CDR1 and CDR2 are SGHKS and YYEKEE (reference sequence). CDR3 sequence reads: CASSPFGGASADTQYF. The DNA for the CDR3 is TGTGCCAGCAGCCCCTTCGGGGGGGCGAGCGCAGATACGCAGTATTTT.